This T cell receptor (beta chain) was sequenced for a study of T cell responses to AZD1222 COVID-19 vaccine (dated by TCRdb to the early 2020s). As for the study more broadly: TCR sequencing was performed for 230 to 250 trial participants, of whom about 200 were given two doses of AZD1222 and about 25 were given two doses of MenACWY control vaccine. Trial participants were enrolled into age subgroups of 18-55, 56-69 and 70-plus years, which contained 148, 28 and 57 TCR-sequenced participants, respectively. Study-wide conclusions, independent of this receptor: CD4 TCRs associated with the vaccine covered the entire spike protein, and the dominant responses were in regions 160-218 and 743-854. Epitopes outside the regions mutated in the B.1.351 and B.1.1.7 variants were reportedly recognized by nearly half of the unique spike-specific TCRs. Conclusions about previously exposed vaccinees are limited, since just a handful of AZD1222 recipients were seropositive for SARS-CoV-2 at baseline. Because no samples from the day 14 peak response were available, repertoires could be characterized only after the peak T cell response. The 56-69-year group was small, and its depth increase did not reach significance, likely because of low power. Spike-specific TCR breadth and depth rose significantly after two AZD1222 doses compared with day 0 and with MenACWY recipients. Participants were mostly white British and included more females than males, and it was suggested by the authors that clonal diversity may have been underestimated.

The CDR3 regions of human TCRbeta chains were subjected to immunosequencing. The published analysis was carried out like this. TCRs in the repertoires were matched against a reference library of SARS-CoV-2-specific TCRs that had been generated with the MIRA antigen-specificity platform. Breadth meant the fraction of unique TCRs that were SARS-CoV-2-associated, whereas depth meant the fraction of total T cells that were SARS-CoV-2-associated. Using the MIRA data, each spike-specific TCR was assigned both to the spike region to which the TCR was reactive and to a CD4 or CD8 class. Log10-transformed breadth and depth values were compared by one-way ANOVA with Sidak's multiple comparisons tests. Drawn from immuneACCESS, this table holds only the in-frame rearrangements with V and J called that TCRdb kept. Clones are partly lost; checked studies trace under half to an unresolved V gene and leave the rest unexplained. Clone size and V and J calls were adopted from that table, with D and trimming inferred from the DNA. The sample table holds roughly 110,000 clones, of which 87% were seen once. The ten largest account for 4.8% of the sample.

With respect to this clone: No antigen is known for it. There are no base qualities to consult, and no much larger clone falls within one base.

V is cut by 7 bases and J by 10 bases, and the space between the germline ends is 23 bases. From the cysteine through the phenylalanine, the CDR3 covers 14 amino acids. Of all the DNA, just the CDR3 is kept, 42 bases in frame from base 1. CDR1 is given as SQVTM and CDR2 as ANQGSEA, both from the germline V gene. Taken with the paper, the label for time point translates to: about 28 days (+/-7) after the second vaccine dose. AZD1222 recipients whose second dose came at about 4 weeks and those whose second dose came at about 12 weeks were combined into one group, since spike-specific TCR depth and breadth did not differ between the two schedules. Vaccinee samples came from UK trials COV001 and COV002, including a single-blind randomized controlled phase 2/3 trial of AZD1222 (ChAdOx1 nCoV-19) in healthy adults. For TCRbeta chain sequencing, PBMC samples from trial participants were taken at day 0 and at day 28 after the second dose.

The sequencing here drew on peripheral blood, taken 28 days after the second AZD1222 dose. Recombination connected TRBV29-1 to TRBJ2-1; possibly the D gene is TRBD1, per 8 matching bases. This receptor was obtained from an adult who received the AZD1222 COVID-19 vaccine. The DNA reads as follows: TGCAGCGCGTACGGACAGGGAGGGTATGGCGAGCAGTTCTTC. The translation is CSAYGQGGYGEQFF.